These 5 T cell receptor beta chains were all obtained from the same sample, sequenced in a study of T cell responses to AZD1222 COVID-19 vaccine. Some clones are missing from TCRdb's copy, which holds only in-frame ones; the method was immunoSEQ multiplex PCR. Of about 120,000 clones in the sample, around 90% were seen once. Sequenced here: peripheral blood, sampled on day 0 of AZD1222 vaccination. The source of these receptors is an adult in good health.

This clone has more than one count but fewer than ten. The genes are TRBV28 and TRBJ1-1; 8 bases are a match to TRBD1. CDR1 and CDR2 from the germline V gene are MDHEN and SYDVKM. The ends lost 6 bases at V and 1 base at J; junction bases unmatched: 4. CDR3 length equals 14 residues. The CDR3 reads CASRGTGWNTEAFF. The CDR3 nucleotides are TGTGCCAGCAGGGGGACAGGTTGGAACACTGAAGCTTTCTTT.

The genes are TRBV19 and TRBJ1-5, with D perhaps matching TRBD1 (5 bases). The CDR3 is 15 residues long. CDR1 is LNHDA, CDR2 SQIVND, per germline (reference sequence). V was cut by 6 bases and J by 3 bases, with 15 bases left in between. The CDR3 sequence is CASSRGVVYNQPQHF. CDR3 DNA sequence: TGTGCCAGTAGCCGAGGGGTGGTCTACAATCAGCCCCAGCATTTT. Full variable domain (remainder filled in from reference TRBV19 and TRBJ1-5): DGGITQSPKYLFRKEGQNVTLSCEQNLNHDAMYWYRQDPGQGLRLIYYSQIVNDFQKGDIAEGYSVSREKKESFPLTVTSAQKNPTAFYLCASSRGVVYNQPQHFGDGTRLSIL.

This clone appeared a single time. The CDR3 sequence is CASSEPGPSSYNSPLHF. The CDR3 region has the DNA TGTGCCAGCAGTGAGCCGGGCCCAAGCTCCTATAATTCACCCCTCCACTTT. The chain carries TRBV25-1 and TRBJ1-6, with D unclear. Trimming shortened V by 3 bases and J by 0 bases, and 12 bases separated the two germline ends. Germline V gives CDR1 MGHDK, CDR2 SYGVNS. The CDR3 runs to 17 residues.

The rearrangement links TRBV5-5 to TRBJ2-2, with D unresolved. This CDR3 is built from 12 residues. CDR1 is SGHKS, CDR2 YYEKEE, per germline (reference sequence). With 3 bases removed from V and 3 bases from J, the gap between germline ends came to 3 bases. Written as DNA, the CDR3 is TGTGCCAGCAGCTCGTACACCGGGGAGCTGTTTTTT. Translating it yields CASSSYTGELFF.

This sequence joins TRBV28 and TRBJ1-1; D gene uncertain. The germline gives CDR1 MDHEN, CDR2 SYDVKM. The CDR3 length is 15 residues. V dropped 0 bases and J dropped 1 base, with 9 bases sitting between them. The CDR3 loop reads CASSLWYAENTEAFF. The DNA of the CDR3 is TGTGCCAGCAGTTTATGGTATGCAGAGAACACTGAAGCTTTCTTT.